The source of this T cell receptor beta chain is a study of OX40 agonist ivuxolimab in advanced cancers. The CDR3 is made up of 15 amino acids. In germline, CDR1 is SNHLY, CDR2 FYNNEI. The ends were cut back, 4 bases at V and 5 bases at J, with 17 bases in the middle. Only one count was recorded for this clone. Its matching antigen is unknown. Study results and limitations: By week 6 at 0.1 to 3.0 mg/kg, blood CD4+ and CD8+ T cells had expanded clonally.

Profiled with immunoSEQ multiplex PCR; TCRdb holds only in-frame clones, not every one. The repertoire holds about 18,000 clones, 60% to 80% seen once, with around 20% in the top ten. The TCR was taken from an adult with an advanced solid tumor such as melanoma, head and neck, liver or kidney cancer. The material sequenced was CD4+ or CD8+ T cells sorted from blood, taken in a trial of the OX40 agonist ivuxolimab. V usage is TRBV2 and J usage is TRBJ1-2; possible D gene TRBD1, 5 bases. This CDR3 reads CASSVPRDDRYGYTF. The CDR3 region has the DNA TGTGCCAGCAGTGTCCCCAGGGACGATAGGTATGGCTACACCTTC.